Shown below are 2 T cell receptor beta chains from a single sample sequenced in a study of Graves' ophthalmopathy and Graves' hyperthyroidism. The authors amplified TCR beta CDR3 regions from RNA transcripts. RT-PCR in the first round used HTBI primers; a second-round multiplex PCR followed. TCRdb processed the multiplex PCR reads anew with MiXCR; each CDR3 protein has one entry. The top ten clones hold 4.7% of a sample with about 58,000 distinct CDR3 sequences, roughly half of them seen once. The sample consisted of peripheral blood. The source of these receptors is an adult woman with Graves' ophthalmopathy.

A note on this clonotype: At one of its ends the junction is not consistent with the germline gene, which may arise from a read error. The genes are TRBV7-2 and TRBJ2-1; TRBD1 might be the D (6 bases). Germline V CDR1 and CDR2: SGHTA, FQGNSA. The CDR3 covers 16 residues. The CDR3 coding sequence is TGTGCTAGCAGCTTTCCGGAAAGGGGGATCTACAATGAGCAGTCCTTC. Amino acids: CASSFPERGIYNEQSF.

This clonotype has at least ten counts. The chain couples TRBV4-1 to TRBJ2-7, with D maybe TRBD2 (7 bases). The CDR3 covers 18 residues. Germline V gene data show CDR1 as MGHRA and CDR2 as YSYEKL. The V end lost 2 bases, the J end lost 4 bases, and 24 bases lay between the germline ends. CDR3 coding DNA: TGCGCCAGCAGCCAACTTCCGGGGGGCGCAGGGCTAGGGTACGAGCAGTACTTC. Translation: CASSQLPGGAGLGYEQYF.